These T cell receptor beta chains were read from a single sample in a study of OX40 agonist ivuxolimab in advanced cancers. TCRdb's copy holds only in-frame clones and misses some; the assay was immunoSEQ multiplex PCR. The sample contains 45,000 to 65,000 clones, roughly 86% of which appear only once. Here the sequenced sample was CD4+ or CD8+ T cells sorted from blood, taken in a trial of the OX40 agonist ivuxolimab. The receptors here all came from an adult with an advanced solid tumor such as melanoma, head and neck, liver or kidney cancer. Both conserved end residues are part of each CDR3. The D gene is left open where the match is weak. The listing skips clone size in some rows; elsewhere it reads once, few, many or a size class.

clone size: NA; D gene: NA; J gene: TRBJ1-1; V gene: TRBV18; CDR3 DNA: TGTGCCAGCTCACCCCCGATCGGGCAGGGACGGCGGAACACTGAAGCTTTCTTT; CDR3 protein: CASSPPIGQGRRNTEAFF
clone size: NA; D gene: TRBD2; J gene: TRBJ2-2; V gene: TRBV7-7; CDR3 DNA: TGTGCTAGCAGTCCATTACCGGGACTAGCGGGAGGACCAGCGAACACCGGGGAGCTGTTTTTT; CDR3 protein: CASSPLPGLAGGPANTGELFF
clone size: NA; D gene: NA; J gene: TRBJ2-7; V gene: TRBV2; CDR3 DNA: TGTGCCAGCAGTCCTACAGGGAAAGAGCAGTACTTC; CDR3 protein: CASSPTGKEQYF
clone size: NA; D gene: NA; J gene: TRBJ2-1; V gene: TRBV9; CDR3 DNA: TGTGCCAGCAGCCCCAGTCGGTGGCTAAGCAATGAGCAGTTCTTC; CDR3 protein: CASSPSRWLSNEQFF
clone size: NA; D gene: TRBD2; J gene: TRBJ2-1; V gene: TRBV27; CDR3 DNA: TGTGCCAGCACCGAACTAGCGGGAGGGATCAATGAGCAGTTCTTC; CDR3 protein: CASTELAGGINEQFF
clone size: few; D gene: TRBD1; J gene: TRBJ1-2; V gene: TRBV23-1; CDR3 DNA: TGCGCCAGCAGTCAGTTTCGGGGGACAGACTATGGCTACACCTTC; CDR3 protein: CASSQFRGTDYGYTF
clone size: once; D gene: TRBD1; J gene: TRBJ1-3; V gene: TRBV19; CDR3 DNA: TGTGCCAGTAGACAACGACAGGGTCCAGGAAACACCATATATTTT; CDR3 protein: CASRQRQGPGNTIYF
clone size: NA; D gene: NA; J gene: TRBJ1-2; V gene: TRBV27; CDR3 DNA: TGTGCCAGCAGTTTTTGGGGGGGAGTCAGTGGCTACACCTTC; CDR3 protein: CASSFWGGVSGYTF
clone size: NA; D gene: NA; J gene: TRBJ1-5; V gene: TRBV6-1; CDR3 DNA: TGTGCCAGCAGTGAAGGGACGAATCAGCCCCAGCATTTT; CDR3 protein: CASSEGTNQPQHF
clone size: NA; D gene: TRBD1; J gene: TRBJ1-2; V gene: TRBV27; CDR3 DNA: TGTGCCAGCAGTTTCCGATACAGGGACAGGGTTTTCTATGGCTACACCTTC; CDR3 protein: CASSFRYRDRVFYGYTF
clone size: once; D gene: NA; J gene: TRBJ2-1; V gene: TRBV14; CDR3 DNA: TGTGCCAGCAGCCAAGGGGGGGTAGTGCAGTTCTTC; CDR3 protein: CASSQGGVVQFF
clone size: once; D gene: TRBD2; J gene: TRBJ2-7; V gene: TRBV6-1; CDR3 DNA: TGTGCCATACGGGAGGGCATCTACGAGCAGTACTTC; CDR3 protein: CAIREGIYEQYF
clone size: NA; D gene: NA; J gene: TRBJ1-5; V gene: TRBV28; CDR3 DNA: TGTGCCAGCAGTTTACGCGACGGGGGGCGGCCTCAGCCCCAGCATTTT; CDR3 protein: CASSLRDGGRPQPQHF
clone size: few; D gene: NA; J gene: TRBJ1-2; V gene: TRBV4-2; CDR3 DNA: TGTGCCAGCAGCCAAGGAAGCAGCCGGGACTATGGCTACACCTTC; CDR3 protein: CASSQGSSRDYGYTF
clone size: NA; D gene: TRBD2; J gene: TRBJ2-5; V gene: TRBV4-2; CDR3 DNA: TGTGCCAGCAGCACCGGGTCAGCGGGACAAGAGACCCAGTACTTC; CDR3 protein: CASSTGSAGQETQYF
clone size: NA; D gene: TRBD1; J gene: TRBJ2-1; V gene: TRBV19; CDR3 DNA: TGTGCCAGTAGTACAGGGGGCCACCGGGTTGAGCAGTTCTTC; CDR3 protein: CASSTGGHRVEQFF
clone size: NA; D gene: NA; J gene: TRBJ1-1; V gene: TRBV9; CDR3 DNA: TGTGCCAGCAGCGTAGGTCCCAGCGCTAACACTGAAGCTTTCTTT; CDR3 protein: CASSVGPSANTEAFF
clone size: NA; D gene: NA; J gene: TRBJ2-3; V gene: TRBV29-1; CDR3 DNA: TGCAGCGCCCTGAGGGAGTTGGCAGATACGCAGTATTTT; CDR3 protein: CSALRELADTQYF
clone size: NA; D gene: TRBD1; J gene: TRBJ1-3; V gene: TRBV10-3; CDR3 DNA: TGTGCCATCAGTTCGACAGGGCTCGGATTAAACACCATATATTTT; CDR3 protein: CAISSTGLGLNTIYF
clone size: NA; D gene: NA; J gene: TRBJ2-3; V gene: TRBV6-1; CDR3 DNA: TGTGCCAGCAGTGTACAGGACCCAGATACGCAGTATTTT; CDR3 protein: CASSVQDPDTQYF
clone size: NA; D gene: NA; J gene: TRBJ1-3; V gene: TRBV30; CDR3 DNA: TGTGCCTGGGATCCGGGGCCAGCAAACACCATATATTTT; CDR3 protein: CAWDPGPANTIYF
clone size: NA; D gene: TRBD1; J gene: TRBJ1-5; V gene: TRBV11-2; CDR3 DNA: TGTGCCAGCAGCCCCGACAGGGGCAATCAGCCCCAGCATTTT; CDR3 protein: CASSPDRGNQPQHF
clone size: NA; D gene: NA; J gene: TRBJ2-3; V gene: TRBV6-1; CDR3 DNA: TGTGCCAGCAGCCATAGCGGACCCACAGATACGCAGTATTTT; CDR3 protein: CASSHSGPTDTQYF
clone size: NA; D gene: TRBD2; J gene: TRBJ2-1; V gene: TRBV28; CDR3 DNA: TGTGCCAGCAGTTCCCCTAGCGGGGGGGCCTCCTACAATGAGCAGTTCTTC; CDR3 protein: CASSSPSGGASYNEQFF
clone size: NA; D gene: TRBD1; J gene: TRBJ2-7; V gene: TRBV6-1; CDR3 DNA: TGTGCCAGCAGGATACAGGGGGCGCTGGGCGAGCAGTACTTC; CDR3 protein: CASRIQGALGEQYF